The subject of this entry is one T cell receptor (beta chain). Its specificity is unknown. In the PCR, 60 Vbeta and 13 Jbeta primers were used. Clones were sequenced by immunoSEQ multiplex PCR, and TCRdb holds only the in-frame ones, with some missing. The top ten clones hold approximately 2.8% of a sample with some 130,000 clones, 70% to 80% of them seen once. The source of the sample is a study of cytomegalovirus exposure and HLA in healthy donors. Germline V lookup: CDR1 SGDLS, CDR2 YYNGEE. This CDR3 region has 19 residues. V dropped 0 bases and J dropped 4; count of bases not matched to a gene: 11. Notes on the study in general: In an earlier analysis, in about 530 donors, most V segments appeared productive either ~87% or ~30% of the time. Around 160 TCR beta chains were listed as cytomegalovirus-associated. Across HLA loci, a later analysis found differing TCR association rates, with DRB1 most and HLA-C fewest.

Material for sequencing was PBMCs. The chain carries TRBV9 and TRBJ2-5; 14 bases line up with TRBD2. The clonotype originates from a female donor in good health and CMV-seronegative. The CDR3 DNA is TGTGCCAGCAGCGTAGGGGGTTTGGGACTAGCGGGAGTCGGAGAGACCCAGTACTTC. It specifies CASSVGGLGLAGVGETQYF.